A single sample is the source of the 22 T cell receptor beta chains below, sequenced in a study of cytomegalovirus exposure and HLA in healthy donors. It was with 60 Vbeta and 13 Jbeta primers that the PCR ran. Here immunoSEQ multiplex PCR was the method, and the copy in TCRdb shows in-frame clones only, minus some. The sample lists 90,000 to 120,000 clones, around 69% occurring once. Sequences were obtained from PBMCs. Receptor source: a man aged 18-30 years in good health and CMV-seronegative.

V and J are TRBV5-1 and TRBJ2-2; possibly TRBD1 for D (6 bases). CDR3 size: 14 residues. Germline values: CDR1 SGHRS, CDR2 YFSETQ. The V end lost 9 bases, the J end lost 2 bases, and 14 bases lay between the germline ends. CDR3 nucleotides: TGCGCCACCACAGGGACCCTCAACACCGGGGAGCTGTTTTTT. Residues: CATTGTLNTGELFF.

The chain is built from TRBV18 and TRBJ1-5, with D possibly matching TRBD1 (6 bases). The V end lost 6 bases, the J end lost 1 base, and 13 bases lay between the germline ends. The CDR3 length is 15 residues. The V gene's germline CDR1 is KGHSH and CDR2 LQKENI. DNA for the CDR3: TGTGCCAGCTCCCTGACAGGAGAGAGCAATCAGCCCCAGCATTTT. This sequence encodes CASSLTGESNQPQHF.

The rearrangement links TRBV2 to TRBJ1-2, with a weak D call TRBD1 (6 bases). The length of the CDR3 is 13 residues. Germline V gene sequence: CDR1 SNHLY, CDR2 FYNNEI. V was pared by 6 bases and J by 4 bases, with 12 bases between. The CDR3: CASSADSFYGYTF. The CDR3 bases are TGTGCCAGCAGCGCGGACAGTTTCTATGGCTACACCTTC.

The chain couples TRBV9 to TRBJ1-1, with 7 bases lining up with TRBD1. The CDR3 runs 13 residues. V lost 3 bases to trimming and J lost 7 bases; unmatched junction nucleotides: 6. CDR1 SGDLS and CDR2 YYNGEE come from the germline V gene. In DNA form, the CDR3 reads TGTGCCAGCAGCGGACTGAACAGGGGTGAAGCTTTCTTT. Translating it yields CASSGLNRGEAFF. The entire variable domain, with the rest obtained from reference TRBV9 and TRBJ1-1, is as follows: DSGVTQTPKHLITATGQRVTLRCSPRSGDLSVYWYQQSLDQGLQFLIQYYNGEERAKGNILERFSAQQFPDLHSELNLSSLELGDSALYFCASSGLNRGEAFFGQGTRLTVV.

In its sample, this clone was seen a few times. The CDR3 protein is CASSDSIAGGPDTQYF. The DNA of the CDR3 is TGTGCCAGCAGTGACTCGATAGCGGGGGGCCCAGATACGCAGTATTTT. V usage is TRBV6-4 and J usage is TRBJ2-3, with 10 bases that match TRBD2. Germline CDR1 MRHNA, CDR2 SNTAGT. After removal of 0 bases from V and 4 bases from J, the junction contained 4 bases not matched to a gene. The CDR3 runs to 16 residues.

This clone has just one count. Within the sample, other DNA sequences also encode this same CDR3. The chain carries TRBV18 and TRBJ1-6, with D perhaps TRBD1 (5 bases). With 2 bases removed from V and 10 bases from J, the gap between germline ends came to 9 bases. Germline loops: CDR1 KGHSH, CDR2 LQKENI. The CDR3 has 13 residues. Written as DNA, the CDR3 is TGTGCCAGCTCACCAGGGGGGGAATCACCCCTCCACTTT. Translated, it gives CASSPGGESPLHF.

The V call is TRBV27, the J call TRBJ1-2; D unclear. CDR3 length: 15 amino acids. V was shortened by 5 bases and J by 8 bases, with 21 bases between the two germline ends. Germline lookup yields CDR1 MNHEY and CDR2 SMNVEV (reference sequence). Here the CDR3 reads CASSQKLGAFGGYTF. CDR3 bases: TGTGCCAGCAGTCAAAAACTGGGCGCTTTCGGCGGCTACACCTTC.

The CDR3 here is CASDRGRPETQYF. In nucleotides, the CDR3 is TGTGCCAGCGACAGGGGGCGCCCGGAGACCCAGTACTTC. The rearrangement uses TRBV7-8 and TRBJ2-5, with 10 bases matching TRBD1. V shed 8 bases, J shed 5 bases, and the junction held 5 bases outside the gene matches. Germline V gene data show CDR1 as SGHVS and CDR2 as FQNEAQ. The CDR3 is 13 amino acids.

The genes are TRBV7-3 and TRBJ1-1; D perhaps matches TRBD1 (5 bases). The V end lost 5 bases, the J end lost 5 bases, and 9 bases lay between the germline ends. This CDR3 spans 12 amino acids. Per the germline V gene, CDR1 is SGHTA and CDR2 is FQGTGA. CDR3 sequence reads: CASSGGGTEAFF. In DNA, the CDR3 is TGTGCCAGCAGCGGGGGGGGGACTGAAGCTTTCTTT. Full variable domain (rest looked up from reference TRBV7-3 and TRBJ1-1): GAGVSQTPSNKVTEKGKYVELRCDPISGHTALYWYRQSLGQGPEFLIYFQGTGAADDSGLPNDRFFAVRPEGSVSTLKIQRTERGDSAVYLCASSGGGTEAFFGQGTRLTVV.

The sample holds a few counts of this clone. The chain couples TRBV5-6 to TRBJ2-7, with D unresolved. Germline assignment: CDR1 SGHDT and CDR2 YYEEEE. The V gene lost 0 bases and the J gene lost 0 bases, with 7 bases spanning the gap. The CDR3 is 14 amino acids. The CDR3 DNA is TGTGCCAGCAGCTTGGACCTGAGCTCCTACGAGCAGTACTTC. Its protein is CASSLDLSSYEQYF.

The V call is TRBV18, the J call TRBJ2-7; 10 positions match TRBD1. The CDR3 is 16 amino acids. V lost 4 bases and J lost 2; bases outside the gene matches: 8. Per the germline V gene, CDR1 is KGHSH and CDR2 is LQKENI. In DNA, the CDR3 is TGTGCCAGCTCACGGGGGACAGGGGCAGGAACCTACGAGCAGTACTTC. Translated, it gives CASSRGTGAGTYEQYF.

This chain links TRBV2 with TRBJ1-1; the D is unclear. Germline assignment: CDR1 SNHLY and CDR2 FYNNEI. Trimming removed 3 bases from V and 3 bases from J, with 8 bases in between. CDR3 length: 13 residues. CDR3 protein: CASSEGRYTEAFF. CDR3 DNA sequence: TGTGCCAGCAGTGAGGGCAGATACACTGAAGCTTTCTTT.

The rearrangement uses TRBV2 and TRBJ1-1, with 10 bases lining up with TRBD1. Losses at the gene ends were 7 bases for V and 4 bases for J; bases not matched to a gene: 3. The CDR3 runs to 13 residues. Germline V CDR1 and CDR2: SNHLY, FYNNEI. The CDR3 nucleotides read TGTGCCAGCACGAGGACAGGGGGCACTGAAGCTTTCTTT. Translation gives CASTRTGGTEAFF.

CDR3 sequence reads: CASSLEGGAHNSPLHF. CDR3 bases: TGTGCCAGCAGCTTAGAGGGGGGGGCGCATAATTCACCCCTCCACTTT. The gene calls are TRBV7-2 and TRBJ1-6, with D possibly being TRBD1 (6 bases). CDR1 SGHTA and CDR2 FQGNSA come from the germline V gene. The CDR3 runs 16 residues. The V gene lost 1 base and the J gene lost 5 bases, with 12 bases spanning the gap.

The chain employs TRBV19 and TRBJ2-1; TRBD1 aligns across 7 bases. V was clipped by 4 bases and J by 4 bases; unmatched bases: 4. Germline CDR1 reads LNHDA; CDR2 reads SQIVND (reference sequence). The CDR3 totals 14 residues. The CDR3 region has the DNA TGTGCCAGTAGTACACGGACAGGTTACAATGAGCAGTTCTTC. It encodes CASSTRTGYNEQFF.

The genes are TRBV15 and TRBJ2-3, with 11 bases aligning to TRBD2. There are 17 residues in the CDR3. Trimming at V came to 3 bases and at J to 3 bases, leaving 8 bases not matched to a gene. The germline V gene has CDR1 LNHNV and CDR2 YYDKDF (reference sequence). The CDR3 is CATSSRLAGGSTDTQYF. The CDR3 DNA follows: TGTGCCACCAGCAGTCGTCTAGCGGGGGGCTCGACAGATACGCAGTATTTT.

The CDR3 reads CASSRPGYEQYF. CDR3 coding DNA: TGTGCCAGCAGTCGACCGGGCTACGAGCAGTACTTC. V usage is TRBV6-6 and J usage is TRBJ2-7; D is uncertain. CDR3 length: 12 amino acids. V was trimmed by 5 bases and J by 3 bases, leaving 8 bases between them. Germline V CDR1 and CDR2: MNHNY, SVGAGI (reference sequence).

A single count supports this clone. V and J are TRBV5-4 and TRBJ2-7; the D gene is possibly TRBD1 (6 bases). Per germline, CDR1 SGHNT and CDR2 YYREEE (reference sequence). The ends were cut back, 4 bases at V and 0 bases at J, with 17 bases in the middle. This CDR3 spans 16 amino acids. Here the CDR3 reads CASSPSGTRSSYEQYF. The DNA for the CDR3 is TGTGCCAGCAGCCCGTCCGGGACAAGGAGCTCCTACGAGCAGTACTTC. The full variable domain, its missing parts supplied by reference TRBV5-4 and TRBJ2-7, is ETGVTQSPTHLIKTRGQQVTLRCSSQSGHNTVSWYQQALGQGPQFIFQYYREEENGRGNFPPRFSGLQFPNYSSELNVNALELDDSALYLCASSPSGTRSSYEQYFGPGTRLTVT.

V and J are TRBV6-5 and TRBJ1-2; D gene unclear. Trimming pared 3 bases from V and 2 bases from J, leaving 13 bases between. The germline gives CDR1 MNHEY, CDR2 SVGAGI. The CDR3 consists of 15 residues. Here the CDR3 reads CASSYMAVANYGYTF. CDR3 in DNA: TGTGCCAGCAGTTATATGGCAGTAGCCAACTATGGCTACACCTTC.

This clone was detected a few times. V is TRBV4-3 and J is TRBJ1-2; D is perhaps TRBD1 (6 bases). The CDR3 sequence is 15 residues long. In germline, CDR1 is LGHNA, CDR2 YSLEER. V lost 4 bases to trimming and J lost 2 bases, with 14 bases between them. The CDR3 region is CASSREQGGNYGYTF. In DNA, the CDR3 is TGCGCCAGCAGCCGAGAACAGGGCGGAAACTATGGCTACACCTTC.

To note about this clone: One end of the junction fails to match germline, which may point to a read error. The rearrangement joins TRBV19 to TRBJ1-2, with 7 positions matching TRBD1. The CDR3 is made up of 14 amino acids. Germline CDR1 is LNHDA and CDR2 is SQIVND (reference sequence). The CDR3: CASSMDRTNYGYPF. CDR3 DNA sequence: TGTGCCAGTAGTATGGACAGGACTAACTATGGCTACCCCTTC.

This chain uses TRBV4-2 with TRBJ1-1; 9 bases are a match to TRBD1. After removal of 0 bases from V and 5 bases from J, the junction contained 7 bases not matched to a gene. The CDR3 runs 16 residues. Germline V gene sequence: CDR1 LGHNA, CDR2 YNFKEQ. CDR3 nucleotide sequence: TGTGCCAGCAGCCAAGAGGTTAGGACAGGGGAGACTGAAGCTTTCTTT. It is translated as CASSQEVRTGETEAFF.